Presented here are 29 T cell receptor beta chains from one specimen sequenced in a study of OX40 agonist ivuxolimab in advanced cancers. The table came from immunoSEQ multiplex PCR; TCRdb's copy has only in-frame clones and leaves some out. In the table there are about 15,000 clones, almost 85% of which are singletons. Here the sequenced sample was CD4+ or CD8+ T cells sorted from blood, taken in a trial of the OX40 agonist ivuxolimab. The receptors here all came from an adult with an advanced solid tumor such as melanoma, head and neck, liver or kidney cancer.

This chain links TRBV4-2 with TRBJ1-1; 11 bases match TRBD1. CDR1 is LGHNA, CDR2 YNFKEQ, per germline. The trim removed 1 base at V and 7 bases at J, leaving 8 bases unmatched. The CDR3 covers 16 residues. This chain's CDR3 is CASSQASGQGDHEAFF. DNA of the CDR3: TGTGCCAGCAGCCAAGCGTCGGGACAGGGGGACCATGAAGCTTTCTTT.

V is TRBV7-9 and J is TRBJ1-2, with D unresolved. The CDR3 spans 11 residues. Trimming pared 5 bases from V and 10 bases from J, leaving 11 bases between. Germline loops: CDR1 SEHNR, CDR2 FQNEAQ (reference sequence). In DNA form, the CDR3 reads TGTGCCAGCAGCCTTTCGTTACCCTACACCTTC. The encoded protein is CASSLSLPYTF.

This sequence joins TRBV2 and TRBJ1-3; D unclear. The germline CDR1 and CDR2 sequences are SNHLY and FYNNEI. V dropped 7 bases and J dropped 4 bases, with 17 bases sitting between them. The CDR3 length is 15 residues. The chain's CDR3 is CASKEFLEIGNTIYF. CDR3 nucleotides: TGTGCCAGCAAAGAATTCCTAGAGATCGGAAACACCATATATTTT.

This rearrangement joins TRBV9 to TRBJ2-6, with 12 bases aligning to TRBD1. J gave up 2 bases and V 4 bases, and 10 bases lay outside the gene matches. Germline V lookup: CDR1 SGDLS, CDR2 YYNGEE. CDR3 length: 19 residues. The CDR3 DNA is TGTGCCAGCAGCTTCTCTCCGGGGACAGGGGGCACTGGGGCCAACGTCCTGACTTTC. Translation gives CASSFSPGTGGTGANVLTF. The full variable domain, completed using reference TRBV9 and TRBJ2-6, is DSGVTQTPKHLITATGQRVTLRCSPRSGDLSVYWYQQSLDQGLQFLIQYYNGEERAKGNILERFSAQQFPDLHSELNLSSLELGDSALYFCASSFSPGTGGTGANVLTFGAGSRLTVL.

CDR3 sequence: CASSLQMISNSPLHF. CDR3 nucleotides: TGTGCCAGCAGCTTACAGATGATTAGTAATTCACCCCTCCACTTT. The chain is built from TRBV7-2 and TRBJ1-6, with D unresolved. CDR3 length equals 15 residues. Trimming removed 2 bases from V and 6 bases from J, with 11 bases in between. The germline V gene has CDR1 SGHTA and CDR2 FQGNSA.

This clone was counted only a few times. The rearrangement links TRBV11-2 to TRBJ2-1, with TRBD2 identical over 7 bases. Germline V gene sequence: CDR1 SGHAT, CDR2 FQNNGV. With V trimmed by 1 base and J by 0 bases, 0 bases remained unmatched. The CDR3 is made up of 15 amino acids. Here the CDR3 reads CASSLGGSSYNEQFF. The CDR3 bases are TGTGCCAGCAGCTTAGGCGGGAGCTCCTACAATGAGCAGTTCTTC.

The chain employs TRBV19 and TRBJ1-5; tentative D call: TRBD1 (6 bases). V lost 1 base and J lost 3, with 10 bases in between. Germline V gives CDR1 LNHDA, CDR2 SQIVND (reference sequence). CDR3 length: 15 amino acids. The CDR3 region is CASSIVRDTNQPQHF. The CDR3 nucleotides read TGTGCCAGTAGTATAGTCCGGGACACCAATCAGCCCCAGCATTTT. The full variable domain, its missing parts supplied by reference TRBV19 and TRBJ1-5, is DGGITQSPKYLFRKEGQNVTLSCEQNLNHDAMYWYRQDPGQGLRLIYYSQIVNDFQKGDIAEGYSVSREKKESFPLTVTSAQKNPTAFYLCASSIVRDTNQPQHFGDGTRLSIL.

The chain links TRBV5-1 to TRBJ2-6; 8 bases map to TRBD1. Trimming removed 6 bases from V and 0 bases from J; junction bases left unmatched: 11. The V gene's germline CDR1 is SGHRS and CDR2 YFSETQ. This CDR3 region has 18 residues. The CDR3 loop is CASTGQEIGSSGANVLTF. CDR3 bases: TGCGCCAGCACGGGACAGGAGATCGGAAGCTCTGGGGCCAACGTCCTGACTTTC.

This chain uses TRBV27 with TRBJ2-4; TRBD1 is a possible D gene (5 bases). V was trimmed by 10 bases and J by 1 base, leaving 11 bases between them. CDR1 MNHEY and CDR2 SMNVEV come from the germline V gene (reference sequence). This CDR3 has 13 residues. CDR3 amino acids: CATQGSAKNIQYF. The DNA for the CDR3 is TGTGCCACCCAGGGAAGTGCCAAAAACATTCAGTACTTC.

The V and J genes are TRBV28 and TRBJ2-1, with D tentatively TRBD2 (6 bases). The germline V gene has CDR1 MDHEN and CDR2 SYDVKM. Trimming shortened V by 5 bases and J by 4 bases, and 21 bases separated the two germline ends. This CDR3 contains 17 residues. The CDR3 DNA follows: TGTGCCAGCAGTCACCCCCCTATGTCGCGGGATTACAATGAGCAGTTCTTC. This encodes CASSHPPMSRDYNEQFF.

This clone was counted only a few times. The chain carries TRBV11-2 and TRBJ2-7; D remains unclear. The CDR3 covers 11 residues. V lost 5 bases to trimming and J lost 2 bases, with 4 bases between them. Germline CDR1 and CDR2: SGHAT and FQNNGV. The CDR3 region is CASSGTYEQYF. The CDR3 DNA reads TGTGCCAGCAGCGGAACCTACGAGCAGTACTTC.

This clone was seen just once. The J gene is TRBJ2-5, the V gene TRBV27, with TRBD1 matching 9 bases. The length of the CDR3 is 17 residues. The V segment lost 5 bases and the J segment 4 bases; nucleotides outside the gene matches: 14. Per germline, CDR1 MNHEY and CDR2 SMNVEV (reference sequence). The CDR3, as DNA: TGTGCCAGCAGTCCTCTGGCGGGACAGGGACGTCGAGAGACCCAGTACTTC. Its protein is CASSPLAGQGRRETQYF.

The chain joins TRBV11-3 to TRBJ2-2; TRBD2 matches at 8 bases. The length of the CDR3 is 16 residues. The V and J ends lost 4 bases and 7 bases, in that order; junction bases with no gene match: 11. Per germline, CDR1 SGHNT and CDR2 YENEEA. DNA of the CDR3: TGTGCCAGCAGCTCCGACGGGAGGGCGGATGGCGGGGAGCTGTTTTTT. The encoded protein is CASSSDGRADGGELFF.

This chain links TRBV10-1 with TRBJ2-3; D is uncertain. V lost 3 bases and J lost 0, with 19 bases in between. The V gene's germline CDR1 is WNHNN and CDR2 SYGVQD (reference sequence). The CDR3 has 18 amino acids. CDR3 residues: CASSDQTFRNTSTDTQYF. The CDR3 coding sequence is TGCGCCAGCAGTGATCAGACCTTTAGGAACACTAGCACAGATACGCAGTATTTT.

This clone has a single count. V and J are TRBV4-2 and TRBJ1-2; a weak D match, TRBD1 (5 bases). V dropped 2 bases and J dropped 2 bases, with 9 bases sitting between them. The CDR3 length is 14 residues. Germline V gene data show CDR1 as LGHNA and CDR2 as YNFKEQ. CDR3 protein: CASSQTGTNYGYTF. The CDR3, as DNA: TGTGCCAGCAGCCAAACTGGGACGAACTATGGCTACACCTTC.

For this clone: Other DNA sequences in the sample encode the same CDR3. The chain links TRBV2 to TRBJ1-2; D uncertain. The V and J ends lost 2 bases and 2 bases respectively, with 9 bases between them. Germline loops: CDR1 SNHLY, CDR2 FYNNEI. CDR3 length equals 14 residues. CDR3: CASSERVANYGYTF. The CDR3, as DNA: TGTGCCAGCAGTGAACGTGTAGCGAACTATGGCTACACCTTC.

The genes are TRBV7-8 and TRBJ1-1; 8 bases line up with TRBD1. The CDR3 has 17 amino acids. The germline V gene has CDR1 SGHVS and CDR2 FQNEAQ. Trimming removed 4 bases from V and 0 bases from J; junction bases left unmatched: 10. The CDR3 region has the DNA TGTGCCAGCAGCTCACTGGACAGGGCTAAAATGAACACTGAAGCTTTCTTT. Protein product: CASSSLDRAKMNTEAFF.

The V and J genes are TRBV12-5 and TRBJ2-1, with 8 positions matching TRBD2. This CDR3 region has 14 residues. The V gene's germline CDR1 is LGHNT and CDR2 FRNRAP. Trimming at V came to 2 bases and at J to 6 bases, leaving 3 bases not matched to a gene. CDR3 DNA: TGTGCTAGTGGTTTGACTAGCGGTCCCAATGAGCAGTTCTTC. Protein product: CASGLTSGPNEQFF.

This chain uses TRBV6-6 with TRBJ2-7; D not resolved. Germline V CDR1 and CDR2: MNHNY, SVGAGI (reference sequence). Trimming took 0 bases from V and 4 from J, leaving 7 bases between them. CDR3 length: 13 residues. CDR3 residues: CASSYSGPYEQYF. The DNA for the CDR3 is TGTGCCAGCAGTTACTCCGGGCCATACGAGCAGTACTTC.

The chain couples TRBV6-5 to TRBJ1-2, with 9 bases matching TRBD1. The CDR3 sequence is 15 residues long. V gave up 2 bases and J gave up 7 bases; unmatched junction bases: 8. Germline CDR1 is MNHEY and CDR2 is SVGAGI. The CDR3 DNA sequence: TGTGCCAGCAGTTACCGCGACAGGGGGACGTTTGGCTACACCTTC. Translation: CASSYRDRGTFGYTF.

The chain combines TRBV27 with TRBJ2-1; TRBD1 aligns across 7 bases. The CDR3 is made up of 13 amino acids. Germline CDR1 and CDR2: MNHEY and SMNVEV (reference sequence). V was clipped by 4 bases and J by 15 bases; unmatched bases: 12. The CDR3 region has the DNA TGTGCCAGCAGTTCATCCAGGGGGAGTACTGCGTTCTTC. This translates into CASSSSRGSTAFF.

V gene TRBV5-1 combines with J gene TRBJ2-3; 8 positions match TRBD1. The V and J ends lost 0 bases and 5 bases, in that order; junction bases with no gene match: 5. The CDR3 consists of 15 residues. Germline-derived CDR1 and CDR2 are SGHRS and YFSETQ. CDR3 DNA sequence: TGCGCCAGCAGCTTGGTTCAGGGGGCGGAAGATACGCAGTATTTT. It is translated as CASSLVQGAEDTQYF.

The chain carries TRBV11-1 and TRBJ2-3; possible D gene TRBD2, 6 bases. This CDR3 is 14 amino acids long. The V end was cut by 5 bases, the J end by 4 bases, with 13 bases between. CDR1 and CDR2 from the germline V gene are SGHAT and FQDESV (reference sequence). The CDR3 region has the DNA TGTGCCAGCAGCCCCGGGACTTCCGCAGATACGCAGTATTTT. The encoded protein is CASSPGTSADTQYF.

The CDR3 sequence is CASSQDRAFFGLGGAEETQYF. Here the CDR3 DNA reads TGTGCCAGCAGCCAGGATCGGGCTTTTTTTGGACTGGGCGGGGCGGAAGAGACCCAGTACTTC. This sequence joins TRBV14 and TRBJ2-5; D is perhaps TRBD2 (6 bases). The CDR3 runs to 21 residues. Between the trimmed V and J ends, which lost 3 bases and 3 bases, there was a span of 32 bases. Germline CDR1 is SGHDN and CDR2 is FVKESK.

The J gene is TRBJ2-2, the V gene TRBV29-1, with 11 nucleotides matching TRBD1. CDR3 length: 14 amino acids. Per germline, CDR1 SQVTM and CDR2 ANQGSEA. After removal of 4 bases from V and 4 bases from J, the junction contained 2 bases not matched to a gene. The CDR3 sequence: CSVGTGGPTGELFF. For the CDR3, the DNA is TGCAGCGTTGGGACAGGGGGCCCCACCGGGGAGCTGTTTTTT.

V and J are TRBV29-1 and TRBJ2-1, with TRBD1 identical over 8 bases. The CDR3 spans 14 residues. The V gene end was trimmed by 4 bases and the J gene end by 6 bases; junction bases not matched to a gene: 8. Germline assignment: CDR1 SQVTM and CDR2 ANQGSEA. The CDR3: CSVVNRGYTNEQFF. The CDR3 DNA is TGCAGCGTTGTGAACAGGGGGTATACCAATGAGCAGTTCTTC.

This clone occurred once. The chain uses TRBV5-6 and TRBJ2-2; D call uncertain. V was cut by 2 bases and J by 4 bases, with 9 bases left in between. The V gene's germline CDR1 is SGHDT and CDR2 YYEEEE. This CDR3 region has 14 residues. The CDR3 loop is CASSFGRATGELFF. In DNA form, the CDR3 reads TGTGCCAGCAGCTTCGGCCGAGCCACCGGGGAGCTGTTTTTT.

This chain connects TRBV4-2 to TRBJ2-3; 9 nucleotides line up with TRBD2. CDR1 LGHNA and CDR2 YNFKEQ come from the germline V gene. With V trimmed by 8 bases and J by 0 bases, 9 bases remained unmatched. The CDR3 runs to 16 residues. CDR3 in DNA: TGTGCCAGCGCCTTTAGCGGGGGCGCTAGCACAGATACGCAGTATTTT. This translates into CASAFSGGASTDTQYF.

Remarks on this clone: A junction boundary mismatches the germline segment, possibly from a read error. This chain links TRBV18 with TRBJ2-7; no definite D call. The CDR3 consists of 13 residues. From germline, CDR1 is KGHSH and CDR2 LQKENI. The CDR3 here is CASSPFTDRTTNF. The DNA of the CDR3 is TGTGCCAGCTCACCCTTTACCGACCGAACCACGAACTTC. Drawing the rest from reference TRBV18 and TRBJ2-7, the complete variable domain is NAGVMQNPRHLVRRRGQEARLRCSPMKGHSHVYWYRQLPEEGLKFMVYLQKENIIDESGMPKERFSAEFPKEGPSILRIQQVVRGDSAAYFCASSPFTDRTTNFGPGTRLTVT.